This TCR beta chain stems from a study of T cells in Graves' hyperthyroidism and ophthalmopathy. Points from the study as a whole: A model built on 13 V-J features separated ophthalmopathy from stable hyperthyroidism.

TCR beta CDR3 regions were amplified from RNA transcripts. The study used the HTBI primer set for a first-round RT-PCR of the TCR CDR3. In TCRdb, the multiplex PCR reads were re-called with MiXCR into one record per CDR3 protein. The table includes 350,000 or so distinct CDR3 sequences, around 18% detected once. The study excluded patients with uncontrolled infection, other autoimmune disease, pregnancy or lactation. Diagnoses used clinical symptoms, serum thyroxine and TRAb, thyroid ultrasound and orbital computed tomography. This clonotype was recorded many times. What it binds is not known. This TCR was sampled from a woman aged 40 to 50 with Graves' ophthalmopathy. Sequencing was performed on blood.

The CDR3 protein is CASSSGTALSGANVLTF. As DNA, the CDR3 is TGTGCCAGCAGCTCCGGGACAGCTCTCTCTGGGGCCAACGTCCTGACTTTC. The chain is built from TRBV12-3 or TRBV12-4 and TRBJ2-6; 7 nucleotides agree with TRBD1. J gave up 0 bases and V 6 bases, and 8 bases lay outside the gene matches. This CDR3 has 17 amino acids.